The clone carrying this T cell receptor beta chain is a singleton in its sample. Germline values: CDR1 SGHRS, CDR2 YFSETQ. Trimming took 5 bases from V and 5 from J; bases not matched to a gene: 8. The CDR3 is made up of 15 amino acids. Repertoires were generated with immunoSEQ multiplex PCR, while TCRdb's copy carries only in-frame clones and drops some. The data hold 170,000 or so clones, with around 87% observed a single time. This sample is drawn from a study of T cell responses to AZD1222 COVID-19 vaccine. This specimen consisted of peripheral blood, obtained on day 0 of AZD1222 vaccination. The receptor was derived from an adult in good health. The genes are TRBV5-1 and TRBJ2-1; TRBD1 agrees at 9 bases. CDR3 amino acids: CASSEQGAPDNEQFF. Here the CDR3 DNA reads TGCGCCAGCAGTGAACAGGGGGCGCCGGACAATGAGCAGTTCTTC.